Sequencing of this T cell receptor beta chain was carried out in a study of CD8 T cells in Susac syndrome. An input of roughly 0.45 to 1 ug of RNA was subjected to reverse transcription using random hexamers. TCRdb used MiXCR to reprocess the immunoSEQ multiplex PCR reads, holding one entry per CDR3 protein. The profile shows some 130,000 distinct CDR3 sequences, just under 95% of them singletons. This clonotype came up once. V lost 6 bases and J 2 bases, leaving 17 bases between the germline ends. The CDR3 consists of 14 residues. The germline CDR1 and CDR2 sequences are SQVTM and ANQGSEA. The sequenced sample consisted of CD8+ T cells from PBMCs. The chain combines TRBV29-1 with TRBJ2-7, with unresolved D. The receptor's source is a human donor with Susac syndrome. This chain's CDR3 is CSVGDVKPPYEQYF. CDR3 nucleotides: TGCAGCGTCGGCGACGTCAAACCCCCCTACGAGCAGTACTTC.